The 23 T cell receptor beta chains reported below all come from one sample, sequenced in a study of T cell repertoires in cytomegalovirus infection. TCRdb re-called the reads with MiXCR, one entry per CDR3 protein. Of more than 350,000 distinct CDR3 sequences in the sample, approximately 33% were seen once. Input material: PBMCs. All receptors come from a human donor in good health (CMV status not recorded). Some clones in this sample may be carry-over from other donors' samples.

This chain connects TRBV29-1 to TRBJ1-5; D not certain. Germline V gives CDR1 SQVTM, CDR2 ANQGSEA. The ends were cut back, 4 bases at V and 7 bases at J, with 14 bases in the middle. The CDR3 loop spans 13 amino acids. CDR3 nucleotides: TGCAGCGTTGGGAGGGAATGGAACCAGCCCCAGCATTTT. Translating gives CSVGREWNQPQHF.

This clonotype showed up just a few times. The CDR3 DNA reads as TGTGCCAGCAGATCTACCCTAACAGGGATCCAGCCCCAGCATTTT. Amino acid sequence: CASRSTLTGIQPQHF. This chain uses TRBV6-1 with TRBJ1-5, with a weak D call TRBD1 (6 bases). Trimming cost V 6 bases and J 7 bases, with 19 bases left between them. Per the germline V gene, CDR1 is MNHNS and CDR2 is SASEGT. The CDR3 contains 15 residues.

The J gene is TRBJ1-4, the V gene TRBV7-8; 9 bases are shared with TRBD1. Trimming at V came to 5 bases and at J to 6 bases, leaving 22 bases not matched to a gene. In germline, CDR1 is SGHVS, CDR2 FQNEAQ. The CDR3 runs 20 residues. The CDR3 loop reads CASSPAETGGPARNHEKLFF. In DNA, the CDR3 is TGTGCCAGCAGCCCAGCCGAAACAGGGGGCCCGGCACGAAACCATGAAAAACTGTTTTTT.

The chain employs TRBV5-1 and TRBJ2-2; possibly TRBD1 for D (5 bases). V lost 4 bases to trimming and J lost 2 bases, with 12 bases between them. CDR3 length: 15 residues. Germline V gene data show CDR1 as SGHRS and CDR2 as YFSETQ. CDR3 in amino acids: CASSGAARNTGELFF. The CDR3 nucleotides are TGCGCCAGCAGCGGGGCAGCTCGTAACACCGGGGAGCTGTTTTTT. The variable domain in full, completed from reference TRBV5-1 and TRBJ2-2, reads KAGVTQTPRYLIKTRGQQVTLSCSPISGHRSVSWYQQTPGQGLQFLFEYFSETQRNKGNFPGRFSGRQFSNSRSEMNVSTLELGDSALYLCASSGAARNTGELFFGEGSRLTVL.

The chain joins TRBV7-8 to TRBJ1-2; D call uncertain. CDR1 is SGHVS and CDR2 is FQNEAQ in the germline V gene. This CDR3 comprises 15 residues. V lost 4 bases to trimming and J lost 4 bases, with 16 bases between them. CDR3 sequence (DNA): TGTGCCAGCAGCTCAGGTCCCATCGGAGGCTATGGCTACACCTTC. This encodes CASSSGPIGGYGYTF.

The chain employs TRBV18 and TRBJ1-1; no firm D call. The CDR3 has 15 amino acids. The germline gives CDR1 KGHSH, CDR2 LQKENI. Trimming removed 6 bases from V and 8 bases from J, with 22 bases in between. CDR3 nucleotide sequence: TGTGCCAGCTCCCGGACGGAGTTTTTGGGAGTAGAAGCTTTCTTT. Translating it yields CASSRTEFLGVEAFF.

Comment on this clonotype: The conserved closing phenylalanine or tryptophan is absent in this CDR3, likely reflecting a read error. The chain links TRBV6-6 to TRBJ2-7; D is uncertain. V gave up 4 bases and J gave up 1 base, with 8 bases separating them. Germline V gives CDR1 MNHNY, CDR2 SVGAGI (reference sequence). The CDR3 is 13 residues long. The DNA of the CDR3 is TGTGCCAGCAGTTTTGAGAGGTCCTACGAGCAGTACTTA. Its protein is CASSFERSYEQYL.

The rearrangement links TRBV10-3 to TRBJ1-2; D uncertain. CDR3 length: 15 residues. CDR1 ENHRY and CDR2 SYGVKD come from the germline V gene. V lost 0 bases, J lost 3 bases, and 11 bases lay in between. The CDR3 reads CAISESLTPYYGYTF. Written as DNA, the CDR3 is TGTGCCATCAGTGAGTCCCTCACCCCCTACTATGGCTACACCTTC.

The rearrangement links TRBV18 to TRBJ1-2, with D possibly TRBD1 on 6 matching bases. The CDR3 extends over 19 amino acids. Germline values: CDR1 KGHSH, CDR2 LQKENI. Trimming removed 3 bases from V and 5 bases from J, with 28 bases in between. The CDR3 coding sequence is TGTGCCAGCTCACCTGCTAACTACAGGGATACCAGCATTTTTTATGGCTACACCTTC. This sequence encodes CASSPANYRDTSIFYGYTF.

A note on this clonotype: This may arise from a read error, as a much more abundant clone is one base away. V and J are TRBV6-2 or TRBV6-3 and TRBJ1-5; TRBD1 agrees at 7 bases. The CDR3 has 15 residues. Germline V gene sequence: CDR1 MNHEY, CDR2 SVGEGT. The DNA for the CDR3 is TGTGCCAGCAGACTTGACAGGGATAGGAATCAGCCCCGGCATTTT. Amino acids: CASRLDRDRNQPRHF.

The chain couples TRBV20-1 to TRBJ2-4; D gene uncertain. V lost 6 bases to trimming and J lost 8 bases, with 17 bases between them. Germline-derived CDR1 and CDR2 are DFQATT and SNEGSKA (reference sequence). The CDR3 loop spans 13 amino acids. This CDR3 is CSASNTREDIQYF. CDR3 sequence (DNA): TGCAGTGCCAGTAACACCCGAGAGGACATTCAGTACTTC.

The J gene is TRBJ1-1, the V gene TRBV11-2; D gene unclear. CDR3 length: 15 amino acids. Trimming took 4 bases from V and 0 from J, leaving 12 bases between them. CDR1 is SGHAT and CDR2 is FQNNGV in the germline V gene. The CDR3 protein is CASSSHSRMNTEAFF. The CDR3 coding sequence is TGTGCCAGCAGCTCCCACAGTCGGATGAACACTGAAGCTTTCTTT.

The chain is built from TRBV7-9 and TRBJ2-2; 7 positions agree with TRBD1. The length of the CDR3 is 14 residues. Germline lookup yields CDR1 SEHNR and CDR2 FQNEAQ (reference sequence). The J segment lost 4 bases and the V segment lost 8 bases, leaving 7 bases of the junction unmatched. The CDR3 spells CASGTGERTGELFF. The CDR3 DNA is TGTGCCAGCGGCACAGGGGAACGCACCGGGGAGCTGTTTTTT.

Only a few counts were recorded for this clonotype. The chain carries TRBV28 and TRBJ1-5, with D unresolved. The CDR3 runs 17 residues. The germline V and J ends were trimmed by 2 bases and 0 bases, with 14 bases remaining between them. CDR1 is MDHEN and CDR2 is SYDVKM in the germline V gene. The CDR3 protein is CASSLNQAPYSNQPQHF. In DNA, the CDR3 is TGTGCCAGCAGTTTAAATCAGGCTCCGTATAGCAATCAGCCCCAGCATTTT.

There are many counts of this clonotype. This chain links TRBV7-2 with TRBJ2-3; D possibly corresponds to TRBD1 (5 bases). Trimming took 1 base from V and 2 from J, leaving 7 bases between them. The length of the CDR3 is 14 residues. Germline values: CDR1 SGHTA, CDR2 FQGNSA. CDR3 sequence: CASSLGGFTDTQYF. Here the CDR3 DNA reads TGTGCCAGCAGCTTAGGGGGCTTCACAGATACGCAGTATTTT.

This clonotype appeared a few times. The genes are TRBV6-5 and TRBJ2-5; 7 positions agree with TRBD1. The germline gives CDR1 MNHEY, CDR2 SVGAGI. Trimming took 6 bases from V and 7 from J; bases not matched to a gene: 14. This CDR3 comprises 15 residues. CDR3 bases: TGTGCCAGCAGCAGAAGGACAGGCGGCGGTGGGACCCAGTACTTC. Residues: CASSRRTGGGGTQYF.

This clonotype has a handful of counts. This chain connects TRBV4-1 to TRBJ1-1; TRBD1 is a possible D gene (5 bases). Germline CDR1 is MGHRA and CDR2 is YSYEKL. V was trimmed by 3 bases and J by 1 base, leaving 15 bases between them. The CDR3 has 16 residues. The CDR3: CASSQGPSARNTEAFF. CDR3 DNA: TGCGCCAGCAGCCAGGGGCCGTCGGCGCGGAACACTGAAGCTTTCTTT.

The table lists this clonotype with a few counts. The V call is TRBV19, the J call TRBJ2-4, with D hard to call. Germline values: CDR1 LNHDA, CDR2 SQIVND (reference sequence). The length of the CDR3 is 15 residues. The V gene lost 3 bases and the J gene lost 7 bases, with 16 bases spanning the gap. The CDR3 region is CASSILPVSQNIQYF. The CDR3 DNA reads as TGTGCCAGTAGTATCCTCCCGGTCTCCCAGAACATTCAGTACTTC.

This clonotype was counted between two and nine times. The chain combines TRBV19 with TRBJ2-7; no firm D call. This CDR3 spans 13 amino acids. V was trimmed by 5 bases and J by 3 bases, leaving 11 bases between them. CDR1 and CDR2 from the germline V gene are LNHDA and SQIVND (reference sequence). The CDR3 loop reads CASSPFASYEQYF. The CDR3 DNA reads TGTGCCAGTAGTCCCTTCGCGAGCTACGAGCAGTACTTC.

The chain links TRBV3-1 to TRBJ2-7; the match to TRBD2 covers 7 bases. The CDR3 spans 15 residues. The germline V gene has CDR1 LGHDT and CDR2 YNNKEL (reference sequence). Unmatched junction bases numbered 7, after V lost 2 bases and J lost 3 bases. CDR3 region: CASSQSQRGNYEQYF. The CDR3 nucleotides are TGTGCCAGCAGCCAATCCCAGCGGGGCAACTACGAGCAGTACTTC.

This clonotype occurred a few times. In DNA form, the CDR3 reads TGTGCCAGCAGTTTATGGGGGACAGGGCAGGAGCAGCCCCAGCATTTT. It codes for CASSLWGTGQEQPQHF. The chain has TRBV28 and TRBJ1-5; 9 bases match TRBD1. Trimming took 0 bases from V and 7 from J; bases not matched to a gene: 7. This CDR3 spans 16 amino acids. Germline V CDR1 and CDR2: MDHEN, SYDVKM.

This clonotype was counted only a few times. The gene calls are TRBV7-9 and TRBJ1-2, with unresolved D. Germline V gene data show CDR1 as SEHNR and CDR2 as FQNEAQ (reference sequence). V gave up 5 bases and J gave up 4 bases, with 11 bases separating them. The CDR3 consists of 13 residues. CDR3 loop: CASSKDGSYGYTF. The DNA of the CDR3 is TGTGCCAGCAGCAAGGACGGGTCCTATGGCTACACCTTC.

CDR3 protein: CASSLLRRGLSYEQYF. CDR3 nucleotides: TGTGCCAGCAGCTTACTCCGCCGGGGACTCTCCTACGAGCAGTACTTC. The rearrangement links TRBV7-2 to TRBJ2-7, with D possibly TRBD2 on 6 matching bases. Germline V gives CDR1 SGHTA, CDR2 FQGNSA. The CDR3 is made up of 16 amino acids. Trimming left V 2 bases short and J 0 bases short, with 14 bases between.